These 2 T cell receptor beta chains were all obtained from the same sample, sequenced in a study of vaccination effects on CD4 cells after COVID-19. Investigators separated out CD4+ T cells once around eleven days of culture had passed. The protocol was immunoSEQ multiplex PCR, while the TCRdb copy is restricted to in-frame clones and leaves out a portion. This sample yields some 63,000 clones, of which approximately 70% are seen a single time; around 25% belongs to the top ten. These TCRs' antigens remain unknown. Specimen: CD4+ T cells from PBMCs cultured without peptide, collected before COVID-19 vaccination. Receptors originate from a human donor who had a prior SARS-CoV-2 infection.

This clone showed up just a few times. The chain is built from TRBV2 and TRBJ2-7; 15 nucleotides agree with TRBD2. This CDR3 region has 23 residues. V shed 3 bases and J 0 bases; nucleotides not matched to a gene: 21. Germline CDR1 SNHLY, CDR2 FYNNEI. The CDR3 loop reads CASSEKSALFGLAGGRHSYEQYF. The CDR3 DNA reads TGTGCCAGCAGTGAGAAGTCGGCCTTATTTGGACTAGCGGGAGGGCGTCACTCCTACGAGCAGTACTTC.

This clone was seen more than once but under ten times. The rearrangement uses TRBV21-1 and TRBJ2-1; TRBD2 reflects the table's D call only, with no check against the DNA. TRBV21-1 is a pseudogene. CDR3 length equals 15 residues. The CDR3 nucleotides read TGTGCCAGCAGCAATAGCGGTTACACCTACAATGAGCAGTTCTTC. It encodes CASSNSGYTYNEQFF.